The subject of this entry is one T cell receptor beta chain. Its antigen is currently unknown. A single record per CDR3 protein comes from TCRdb applying MiXCR to the 5' RACE reads. Of under 900,000 distinct CDR3 sequences in the sample, about 12% were seen once. These data originate in a study of identical twins. General study findings and limits: Models underestimated out-of-frame TCR alpha sharing in monozygotic twins.

The data also belong to a second study, concerning yellow fever vaccine responses in identical twins.

Sequenced input: PBMCs. This sequence originates from a woman younger than 35 in good health.

In DNA, the CDR3 is TGTGCCAGCAGTTTCGGGCAGGGGGGAAGAGATACGCAGTATTTT. It specifies CASSFGQGGRDTQYF. This chain uses TRBV12-3 or TRBV12-4 with TRBJ2-3; maybe TRBD1 (7 bases). This CDR3 contains 15 residues. V lost 3 bases, J lost 5 bases, and 15 bases lay in between.